The 9 T cell receptor beta chains reported below all come from one sample, sequenced in a study of T cell responses to AZD1222 COVID-19 vaccine. Profiled with immunoSEQ multiplex PCR; TCRdb holds only in-frame clones, not every one. The sample records roughly 270,000 clones, 85% to 95% being singletons. This specimen consisted of peripheral blood, obtained 28 days after the second AZD1222 dose. The receptors shown here come from an adult who received the AZD1222 COVID-19 vaccine.

J is TRBJ1-2 and V is TRBV7-9; 8 bases fit TRBD1. The CDR3 runs 13 residues. Germline assignment: CDR1 SEHNR and CDR2 FQNEAQ (reference sequence). Losses at the gene ends were 4 bases for V and 7 bases for J; bases not matched to a gene: 5. CDR3: CASSSDRGTGYTF. The DNA of the CDR3 is TGTGCCAGCAGCTCAGACAGGGGTACTGGCTACACCTTC.

The chain couples TRBV19 to TRBJ2-2, with TRBD2 matching 9 bases. Looked up from germline, CDR1 is LNHDA and CDR2 is SQIVND (reference sequence). J lost 5 bases, V lost 2 bases, and 9 bases had no gene match. CDR3 length: 17 amino acids. The CDR3 loop is CASSIRIAGERTGELFF. CDR3 DNA sequence: TGTGCCAGTAGTATAAGGATAGCGGGGGAAAGGACCGGGGAGCTGTTTTTT.

CDR3 DNA sequence: TGCGCCAGCAGCGTTATCGGGACTAGCAGCAATGAGCAGTTCTTC. Translated, it gives CASSVIGTSSNEQFF. The chain links TRBV5-1 to TRBJ2-1; 9 positions match TRBD2. The CDR3 is made up of 15 amino acids. Trimming cost V 4 bases and J 6 bases; bases outside gene matches: 8. Germline CDR1 and CDR2: SGHRS and YFSETQ.

This chain uses TRBV28 with TRBJ2-5; the D gene is possibly TRBD1 (6 bases). Germline V gene lookup returns CDR1 MDHEN and CDR2 SYDVKM. V dropped 5 bases and J dropped 4 bases, with 8 bases sitting between them. This CDR3 has 12 amino acids. The CDR3 protein is CASSTGRETQYF. CDR3 coding DNA: TGTGCCAGCAGTACAGGGAGAGAGACCCAGTACTTC. The full variable domain, completed using reference TRBV28 and TRBJ2-5, is DVKVTQSSRYLVKRTGEKVFLECVQDMDHENMFWYRQDPGLGLRLIYFSYDVKMKEKGDIPEGYSVSREKKERFSLILESASTNQTSMYLCASSTGRETQYFGPGTRLLVL.

The rearrangement links TRBV28 to TRBJ1-1; a weak D match, TRBD1 (5 bases). V was pared by 6 bases and J by 0 bases, with 11 bases between. The CDR3 is 14 residues long. Germline-derived CDR1 and CDR2 are MDHEN and SYDVKM. CDR3 sequence reads: CASRGRDMNTEAFF. The CDR3 nucleotides read TGTGCCAGCAGGGGACGAGACATGAACACTGAAGCTTTCTTT.

The chain couples TRBV6-5 to TRBJ1-4, with TRBD1 matching 7 bases. Looked up from germline, CDR1 is MNHEY and CDR2 is SVGAGI. With 2 bases clipped from V and 5 bases from J, the junction kept 2 bases outside the gene matches. CDR3 length equals 14 residues. In nucleotides, the CDR3 is TGTGCCAGCAGTTACGGGGACAGAAATGAAAAACTGTTTTTT. Its protein product is CASSYGDRNEKLFF.

The rearrangement joins TRBV20-1 to TRBJ2-7; D uncertain. Germline assignment: CDR1 DFQATT and CDR2 SNEGSKA (reference sequence). The CDR3 consists of 13 residues. V dropped 3 bases and J dropped 3 bases, with 12 bases sitting between them. The CDR3 reads CSASVERSYEQYF. CDR3 coding DNA: TGCAGTGCTAGTGTGGAGCGCAGCTACGAGCAGTACTTC.

This chain connects TRBV10-3 to TRBJ2-1, with D unclear. This CDR3 region has 11 residues. V lost 11 bases and J 7 bases, leaving 12 bases between the germline ends. CDR1 is ENHRY and CDR2 is SYGVKD in the germline V gene. CDR3 nucleotides: TGTGCCCTGGGATGGTTGAATGAGCAGTTCTTC. Its translation is CALGWLNEQFF.

This clone was picked up a small number of times. V usage is TRBV3-1 (or the pseudogene TRBV3-2) and J usage is TRBJ2-2, with 7 positions matching TRBD2. Germline V gives CDR1 LGHDT, CDR2 YNNKEL (reference sequence). V lost 1 base to trimming and J lost 4 bases; unmatched junction nucleotides: 0. The CDR3 spans 14 residues. The DNA of the CDR3 is TGTGCCAGCAGCCAAGGGGAGGGCACCGGGGAGCTGTTTTTT. Protein product: CASSQGEGTGELFF.